A single sample gave rise to the 29 T cell receptor beta chains below, sequenced in a study of response to subunit inactivated influenza vaccine. TCRdb independently ran MiXCR on the RT-PCR reads; one entry per CDR3 protein. The sample has a few hundred thousand distinct CDR3 sequences, about a tenth seen once; the top ten hold approximately 12%. The source was PBMCs from blood, collected 45 days after vaccination. These receptors originate from a man aged 50 to 60 who received an inactivated influenza vaccine.

A few counts support this clonotype. DNA of the CDR3: TGTGCCAGCAGTTACTCGATTTTGGACTCAGGGTCGGGGGGTGGTGAAGCTTTCTTT. It yields the protein CASSYSILDSGSGGGEAFF. The V gene is TRBV6-5, the J gene TRBJ1-1, with D possibly TRBD1 on 5 matching bases. V lost 0 bases and J lost 7, with 27 bases in between. The CDR3 contains 19 residues. Per the germline V gene, CDR1 is MNHEY and CDR2 is SVGAGI.

The rearrangement joins TRBV11-2 to TRBJ1-2, with D possibly being TRBD1 (5 bases). The CDR3 sequence is 15 residues long. Germline lookup yields CDR1 SGHAT and CDR2 FQNNGV. Trimming took 0 bases from V and 3 from J, leaving 11 bases between them. The CDR3 here is CASSLDGGAYYGYTF. The CDR3 nucleotides are TGTGCCAGCAGCTTAGACGGCGGGGCTTACTATGGCTACACCTTC.

There are a few counts of this clonotype. The chain recombines TRBV6-2 or TRBV6-3 with TRBJ2-1; D is possibly TRBD1 or TRBD2 (5 bases each). V lost 4 bases, J lost 4 bases, and 20 bases lay in between. The CDR3 has 17 amino acids. The germline V gene has CDR1 MNHEY and CDR2 SVGEGT. The CDR3 DNA sequence: TGTGCCAGCAGTTTCGTCCTTCGAGGGGTCCTGTACAATGAGCAGTTCTTC. Translated: CASSFVLRGVLYNEQFF.

This clonotype was found a few times. The V call is TRBV5-1, the J call TRBJ2-2; 7 bases map to TRBD1. Looked up from germline, CDR1 is SGHRS and CDR2 is YFSETQ. V gave up 4 bases and J gave up 4 bases; unmatched junction bases: 13. The CDR3 has 17 residues. The CDR3 sequence: CASSPANGTVFTGELFF. CDR3 coding DNA: TGCGCCAGCAGCCCGGCCAACGGGACAGTATTCACCGGGGAGCTGTTTTTT. The variable domain in full, with the rest retrieved from reference TRBV5-1 and TRBJ2-2, is KAGVTQTPRYLIKTRGQQVTLSCSPISGHRSVSWYQQTPGQGLQFLFEYFSETQRNKGNFPGRFSGRQFSNSRSEMNVSTLELGDSALYLCASSPANGTVFTGELFFGEGSRLTVL.

This clonotype was seen more than once but under ten times. The chain employs TRBV5-1 and TRBJ2-1; 13 bases are a match to TRBD2. Losses at the gene ends were 0 bases for V and 7 bases for J; bases not matched to a gene: 10. The length of the CDR3 is 18 residues. Germline assignment: CDR1 SGHRS and CDR2 YFSETQ. The DNA for the CDR3 is TGCGCCAGCAGCTTGGAGACTAGCGGGGGGATAAGACGAAATGAGCAGTTCTTC. Protein sequence: CASSLETSGGIRRNEQFF.

This rearrangement joins TRBV6-2 or TRBV6-3 to TRBJ1-2; D is possibly TRBD1 (5 bases). Germline loops: CDR1 MNHEY, CDR2 SVGEGT. CDR3 size: 10 residues. V was pared by 6 bases and J by 8 bases, with 7 bases between. DNA of the CDR3: TGTGCCAGCAGGAGGACAGGCTACACCTTC. This sequence encodes CASRRTGYTF.

The genes are TRBV5-5 and TRBJ1-6; maybe TRBD1 (5 bases). Trimming removed 0 bases at V and 8 bases at J, with 9 bases between. The CDR3 contains 14 residues. Per germline, CDR1 SGHKS and CDR2 YYEKEE (reference sequence). CDR3 in amino acids: CASSLDGGDSPLHF. The CDR3 nucleotides are TGTGCCAGCAGCTTGGACGGGGGAGATTCACCCCTCCACTTT.

The chain is built from TRBV6-1 and TRBJ2-2; 10 bases map to TRBD1. This CDR3 spans 15 amino acids. In germline, CDR1 is MNHNS, CDR2 SASEGT. Trimming cost V 3 bases and J 3 bases; bases outside gene matches: 1. The DNA of the CDR3 is TGTGCCAGCAGTGAGGGGACAGGGGACACCGGGGAGCTGTTTTTT. Protein sequence: CASSEGTGDTGELFF.

This clonotype was seen at least ten times. The rearrangement joins TRBV15 to TRBJ2-1, with 9 bases fitting TRBD1. The CDR3 totals 15 residues. CDR1 is LNHNV and CDR2 is YYDKDF in the germline V gene (reference sequence). J was trimmed by 8 bases and V by 4 bases; bases with no gene match: 9. The CDR3 is CATSKVGQGQDEQFF. CDR3 DNA: TGTGCCACCAGCAAAGTGGGACAGGGTCAGGATGAGCAGTTCTTC.

This clonotype has a count of ten or more. V gene TRBV11-2 combines with J gene TRBJ2-1, with TRBD2 as a possible D gene (5 bases). Per germline, CDR1 SGHAT and CDR2 FQNNGV. V was pared by 2 bases and J by 4 bases, with 18 bases between. The CDR3 is 17 amino acids. The CDR3 spells CASSLTQTSPGYNEQFF. The CDR3 nucleotides are TGTGCCAGCAGCTTAACTCAAACTAGTCCTGGATACAATGAGCAGTTCTTC.

As concerns this clonotype: A single base separates this from a much larger clone, so it may be a read error. The V and J genes are TRBV5-1 and TRBJ2-2; D unresolved. Trimming shortened V by 1 base and J by 0 bases, and 4 bases separated the two germline ends. The length of the CDR3 is 14 residues. The germline V gene encodes CDR1 SGHRS and CDR2 YFSETQ. CDR3 nucleotide sequence: TGCGCCAGCAGCTTGCGGCCGAACACCGGGGAGCTGTTTTTT. It specifies CASSLRPNTGELFF.

This clonotype was counted between two and nine times. The chain links TRBV20-1 to TRBJ1-1; D uncertain. This CDR3 spans 14 amino acids. Germline CDR1 reads DFQATT; CDR2 reads SNEGSKA (reference sequence). Between the trimmed V and J ends, which lost 5 bases and 4 bases, there was a span of 17 bases. The CDR3: CSARVGMGSTEAFF. In DNA form, the CDR3 reads TGCAGTGCTCGGGTGGGGATGGGTAGCACTGAAGCTTTCTTT.

This clonotype was observed a few times. V gene TRBV20-1 combines with J gene TRBJ2-7, with D possibly called TRBD1 or TRBD2 (5 bases each). Germline values: CDR1 DFQATT, CDR2 SNEGSKA (reference sequence). The CDR3 runs 13 residues. V was trimmed by 2 bases and J by 2 bases, leaving 10 bases between them. This CDR3 reads CSARRGAAYEQYF. The CDR3 bases are TGCAGTGCTAGAAGAGGGGCCGCCTACGAGCAGTACTTC.

With regard to this clonotype: This may arise from a read error, as a much more abundant clone is one base away. The V call is TRBV20-1, the J call TRBJ2-5, with D tentatively TRBD1 (5 bases). This CDR3 comprises 11 residues. Looked up from germline, CDR1 is DFQATT and CDR2 is SNEGSKA (reference sequence). In DNA, the CDR3 is TGCAGTGCTTATAATAGGGGTACCCAGCACTTC. Its translation is CSAYNRGTQHF.

V and J are TRBV29-1 and TRBJ2-7; tentative D call: TRBD1 (5 bases). CDR3 length: 12 amino acids. The V gene's germline CDR1 is SQVTM and CDR2 ANQGSEA. V was clipped by 4 bases and J by 5 bases, with 12 bases between them. CDR3 protein: CSVVRQRDEQYF. As DNA, the CDR3 is TGCAGCGTTGTTAGACAGCGCGACGAGCAGTACTTC.

This clonotype has at least ten counts. J is TRBJ2-1 and V is TRBV5-1; 7 bases are shared with TRBD1. Germline V lookup: CDR1 SGHRS, CDR2 YFSETQ. The CDR3 contains 14 residues. V was pared by 0 bases and J by 7 bases, with 4 bases of the junction left unmatched. The CDR3 loop is CASSLVPGGNEQFF. CDR3 sequence (DNA): TGCGCCAGCAGCTTGGTTCCAGGGGGAAATGAGCAGTTCTTC.

The chain has TRBV5-1 and TRBJ2-7; D is undetermined. The CDR3 spans 12 residues. Germline V gene lookup returns CDR1 SGHRS and CDR2 YFSETQ. Trimming pared 6 bases from V and 6 bases from J, leaving 13 bases between. The DNA of the CDR3 is TGCGCCAGCACGTCCATCAAGAGCGAGCAGTACTTC. It translates to CASTSIKSEQYF.

The rearrangement uses TRBV3-1 and TRBJ2-7; a weak D match, TRBD2 (5 bases). The germline gives CDR1 LGHDT, CDR2 YNNKEL (reference sequence). This CDR3 is 12 amino acids long. Trimming took off 8 bases at V and 7 bases at J, with 15 bases between the two ends. CDR3 nucleotides: TGTGCCAGCGGTACGAGGACGGGGGAGCAGTACTTC. This translates into CASGTRTGEQYF.

The J gene is TRBJ2-2, the V gene TRBV28; D might be TRBD1 or TRBD2, each matching 5 bases. CDR3 size: 14 residues. With 8 bases removed from V and 12 bases from J, the gap between germline ends came to 22 bases. Germline CDR1 reads MDHEN; CDR2 reads SYDVKM. CDR3 DNA sequence: TGTGCCAGCGGTAATACAGGACTCCACGGAAAGCTGTTTTTT. This sequence encodes CASGNTGLHGKLFF.

This clonotype has a count of ten or more. V and J are TRBV5-1 and TRBJ2-3; D remains ambiguous. The CDR3 sequence is 13 residues long. CDR1 and CDR2 (germline): SGHRS, YFSETQ. V was cut by 5 bases and J by 6 bases, with 13 bases left in between. CDR3: CASSRASADTQYF. The CDR3 DNA follows: TGCGCCAGCAGTCGGGCCTCCGCGGATACGCAGTATTTT.

The chain couples TRBV24-1 to TRBJ2-3; 11 nucleotides align to TRBD2. Germline V gene data show CDR1 as KGHDR and CDR2 as SFDVKD. The CDR3 has 16 residues. After removal of 5 bases from V and 1 base from J, the junction contained 4 bases not matched to a gene. The CDR3 reads CATSGGTSGGTDTQYF. For the CDR3, the DNA is TGTGCCACCAGTGGTGGGACTAGCGGAGGCACAGATACGCAGTATTTT.

This chain joins TRBV5-6 and TRBJ2-7; TRBD2 matches 8 bases. The germline CDR1 and CDR2 sequences are SGHDT and YYEEEE. The J segment lost 0 bases and the V segment lost 6 bases, leaving 5 bases of the junction unmatched. This CDR3 comprises 14 residues. CDR3 sequence reads: CASTKRGSSYEQYF. CDR3 sequence (DNA): TGTGCCAGCACCAAGCGGGGGAGCTCCTACGAGCAGTACTTC.

V is TRBV7-8 and J is TRBJ1-1; TRBD1 matches 7 bases. The ends lost 5 bases at V and 6 bases at J; junction bases unmatched: 12. Per germline, CDR1 SGHVS and CDR2 FQNEAQ. The CDR3 contains 15 residues. In DNA form, the CDR3 reads TGTGCCAGCAGCCGCGTTATGGGACAGTCTTCTGAAGCTTTCTTT. Its translation: CASSRVMGQSSEAFF.

The chain is built from TRBV4-3 and TRBJ2-5, with D possibly being TRBD1 (7 bases). The CDR3 has 17 amino acids. Germline values: CDR1 LGHNA, CDR2 YSLEER. Trimming pared 0 bases from V and 7 bases from J, leaving 21 bases between. The CDR3 reads CASSQDIWQGGKGTQYF. The CDR3 DNA reads TGCGCCAGCAGCCAAGATATTTGGCAGGGGGGTAAGGGGACCCAGTACTTC.

The chain employs TRBV6-9 and TRBJ2-7, with 9 positions matching TRBD2. Germline CDR1 reads MNHGY; CDR2 reads SVAAGI. J lost 3 bases, V lost 6 bases, and 15 bases had no gene match. This CDR3 region has 17 residues. CDR3 DNA: TGTGCCAGCAGCTATACGAATAGCGGGAGAGGGTTCTACGAGCAGTACTTC. It codes for CASSYTNSGRGFYEQYF.

The table lists this clonotype with a few counts. V usage is TRBV9 and J usage is TRBJ2-1; a weak D match, TRBD2 (6 bases). CDR1 is SGDLS, CDR2 YYNGEE, per germline. V was shortened by 3 bases and J by 8 bases, with 12 bases between the two germline ends. The CDR3 consists of 13 residues. The CDR3 is CASSAPTSYEQFF. In DNA, the CDR3 is TGTGCCAGCAGCGCCCCTACTAGCTATGAGCAGTTCTTC.

This clonotype came up many times. In DNA, the CDR3 is TGTGCCAGCAGTTTAAGGGGGGGCCTTCCAGATACGCAGTATTTT. The encoded protein is CASSLRGGLPDTQYF. The chain couples TRBV12-3 or TRBV12-4 to TRBJ2-3; TRBD2 might be the D (7 bases). V dropped 2 bases and J dropped 4 bases, with 13 bases sitting between them. This CDR3 comprises 15 residues.

Written as DNA, the CDR3 is TGTGCCACCAAAGGCGGGACAGGGGGCTTCTACGAGCAGTACTTC. Translation: CATKGGTGGFYEQYF. V gene TRBV6-1 combines with J gene TRBJ2-7; 12 bases match TRBD1. The CDR3 consists of 15 residues. Per germline, CDR1 MNHNS and CDR2 SASEGT. J was trimmed by 3 bases and V by 10 bases; bases with no gene match: 10.

The sample holds a few counts of this clonotype. The gene calls are TRBV4-3 and TRBJ1-2, with 9 bases fitting TRBD1. Germline values: CDR1 LGHNA, CDR2 YSLEER. The V gene end was trimmed by 0 bases and the J gene end by 9 bases; junction bases not matched to a gene: 2. The CDR3 totals 13 residues. The CDR3 region has the DNA TGCGCCAGCAGCCAAGAGGGACAGGGAAGCTACACCTTC. Its translation: CASSQEGQGSYTF.